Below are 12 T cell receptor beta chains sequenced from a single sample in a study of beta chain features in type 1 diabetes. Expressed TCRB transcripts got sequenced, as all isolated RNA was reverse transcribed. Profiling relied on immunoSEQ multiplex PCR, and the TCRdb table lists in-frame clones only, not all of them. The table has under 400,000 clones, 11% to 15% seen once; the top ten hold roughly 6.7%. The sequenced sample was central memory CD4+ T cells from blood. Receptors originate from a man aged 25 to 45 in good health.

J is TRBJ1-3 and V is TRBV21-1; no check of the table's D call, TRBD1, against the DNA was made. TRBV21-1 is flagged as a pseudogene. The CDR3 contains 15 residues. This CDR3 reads CASSKPGHSGNTIYF. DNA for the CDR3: TGTGCCAGCAGCAAACCGGGACACTCTGGAAACACCATATATTTT.

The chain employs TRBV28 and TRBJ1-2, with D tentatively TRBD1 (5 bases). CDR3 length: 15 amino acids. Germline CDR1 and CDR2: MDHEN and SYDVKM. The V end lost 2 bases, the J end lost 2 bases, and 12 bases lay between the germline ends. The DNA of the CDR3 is TGTGCCAGCAGTTTAACGGGGACCCCCAACTATGGCTACACCTTC. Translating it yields CASSLTGTPNYGYTF.

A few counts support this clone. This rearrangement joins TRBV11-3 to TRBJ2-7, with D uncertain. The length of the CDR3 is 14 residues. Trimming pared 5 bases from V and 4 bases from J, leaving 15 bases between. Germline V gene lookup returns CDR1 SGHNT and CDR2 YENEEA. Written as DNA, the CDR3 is TGTGCCAGCAGCCCCGACGGGCTTATTTACGAGCAGTACTTC. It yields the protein CASSPDGLIYEQYF.

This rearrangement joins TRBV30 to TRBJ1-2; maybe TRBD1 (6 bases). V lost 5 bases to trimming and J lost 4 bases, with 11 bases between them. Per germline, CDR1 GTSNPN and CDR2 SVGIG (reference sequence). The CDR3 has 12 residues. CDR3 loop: CAWQGGSYGYTF. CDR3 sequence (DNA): TGTGCCTGGCAAGGGGGTAGCTATGGCTACACCTTC. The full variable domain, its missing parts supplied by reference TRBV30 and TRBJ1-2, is SQTIHQWPATLVQPVGSPLSLECTVEGTSNPNLYWYRQAAGRGLQLLFYSVGIGQISSEVPQNLSASRPQDRQFILSSKKLLLSDSGFYLCAWQGGSYGYTFGSGTRLTVV.

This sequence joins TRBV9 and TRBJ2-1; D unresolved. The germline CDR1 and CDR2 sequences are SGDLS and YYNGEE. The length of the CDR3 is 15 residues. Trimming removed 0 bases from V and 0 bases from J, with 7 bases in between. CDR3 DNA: TGTGCCAGCAGCGTAGGGCTATTCTCCTACAATGAGCAGTTCTTC. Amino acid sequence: CASSVGLFSYNEQFF.

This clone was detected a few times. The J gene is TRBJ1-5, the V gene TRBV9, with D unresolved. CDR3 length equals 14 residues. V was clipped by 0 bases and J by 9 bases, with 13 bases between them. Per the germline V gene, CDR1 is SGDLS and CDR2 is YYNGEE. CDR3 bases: TGTGCCAGCAGCGTAGACTCACAGTCCGGGCCCCAGCATTTT. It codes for CASSVDSQSGPQHF.

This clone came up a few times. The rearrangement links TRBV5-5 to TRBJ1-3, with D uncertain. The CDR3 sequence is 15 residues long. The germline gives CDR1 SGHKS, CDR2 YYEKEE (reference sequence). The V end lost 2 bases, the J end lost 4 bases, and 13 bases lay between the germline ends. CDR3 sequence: CASSFQSQSGNTIYF. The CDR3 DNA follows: TGTGCCAGCAGCTTCCAGAGTCAGTCCGGAAACACCATATATTTT.

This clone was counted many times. In DNA form, the CDR3 reads TGTGCCAGTAGTCGATACAGCCTGAACACTGAAGCTTTCTTT. This translates into CASSRYSLNTEAFF. The rearrangement joins TRBV19 to TRBJ1-1; D is undetermined. V was shortened by 5 bases and J by 0 bases, with 10 bases between the two germline ends. The CDR3 has 14 residues. Per germline, CDR1 LNHDA and CDR2 SQIVND (reference sequence).

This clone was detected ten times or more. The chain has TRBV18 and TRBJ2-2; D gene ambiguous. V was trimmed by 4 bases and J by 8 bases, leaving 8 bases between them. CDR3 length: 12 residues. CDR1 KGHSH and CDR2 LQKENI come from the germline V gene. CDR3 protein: CASSQTHGELFF. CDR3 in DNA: TGTGCCAGCTCACAGACCCATGGGGAGCTGTTTTTT.

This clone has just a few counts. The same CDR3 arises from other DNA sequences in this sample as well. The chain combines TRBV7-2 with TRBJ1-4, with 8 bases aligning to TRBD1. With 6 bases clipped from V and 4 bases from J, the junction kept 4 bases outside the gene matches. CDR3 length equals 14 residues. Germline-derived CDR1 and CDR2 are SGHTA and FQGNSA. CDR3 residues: CASSYDRGNEKLFF. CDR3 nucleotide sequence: TGTGCCAGCAGTTATGACAGGGGTAATGAAAAACTGTTTTTT.

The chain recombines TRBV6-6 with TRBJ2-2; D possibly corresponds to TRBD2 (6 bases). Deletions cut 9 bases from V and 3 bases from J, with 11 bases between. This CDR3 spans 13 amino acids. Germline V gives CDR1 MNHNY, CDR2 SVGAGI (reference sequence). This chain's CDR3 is CASKAGDTGELFF. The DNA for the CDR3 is TGTGCCAGTAAAGCGGGTGACACCGGGGAGCTGTTTTTT.

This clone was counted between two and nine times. The CDR3 DNA reads as TGTGCCAGTAGTGGGTCAGGGGGAGAAGGCTATGGCTACACCTTC. This codes for CASSGSGGEGYGYTF. V gene TRBV19 combines with J gene TRBJ1-2; TRBD1 agrees at 7 bases. CDR3 length: 15 residues. Germline CDR1 and CDR2: LNHDA and SQIVND (reference sequence). Trimming at V came to 5 bases and at J to 4 bases, leaving 10 bases not matched to a gene.